This TCR beta chain was retrieved from a study of blood T cell repertoires in COVID-19. Study background: Sites across the United States, Italy and Spain contributed samples from acute and convalescent COVID-19. Nucleic acid was either cDNA or gDNA, and it came from T cells, B-cell-depleted T cells, or PBMCs.

This CDR3 has 13 residues. The germline V gene has CDR1 SGHDN and CDR2 FVKESK. V was trimmed by 4 bases and J by 4 bases, leaving 10 bases between them. Per the original methods: Estimates of nucleated cell counts were drawn from the amplification of reference gene primers. Only in-frame clones appear in the TCRdb table, and some are missing; sequencing was by immunoSEQ multiplex PCR. The V and J calls and clone size come from that table; D and trimming were worked out from the DNA. The repertoire holds roughly 35,000 clones, with around four fifths as singletons. The clonotype was recovered from an elderly man with acute or convalescent COVID-19. The J gene is TRBJ1-1, the V gene TRBV14; no clear D. Specimen: peripheral blood. CDR3 in amino acids: CASSPTSSTEAFF. For the CDR3, the DNA is TGTGCCAGCAGCCCGACTTCGAGCACTGAAGCTTTCTTT.